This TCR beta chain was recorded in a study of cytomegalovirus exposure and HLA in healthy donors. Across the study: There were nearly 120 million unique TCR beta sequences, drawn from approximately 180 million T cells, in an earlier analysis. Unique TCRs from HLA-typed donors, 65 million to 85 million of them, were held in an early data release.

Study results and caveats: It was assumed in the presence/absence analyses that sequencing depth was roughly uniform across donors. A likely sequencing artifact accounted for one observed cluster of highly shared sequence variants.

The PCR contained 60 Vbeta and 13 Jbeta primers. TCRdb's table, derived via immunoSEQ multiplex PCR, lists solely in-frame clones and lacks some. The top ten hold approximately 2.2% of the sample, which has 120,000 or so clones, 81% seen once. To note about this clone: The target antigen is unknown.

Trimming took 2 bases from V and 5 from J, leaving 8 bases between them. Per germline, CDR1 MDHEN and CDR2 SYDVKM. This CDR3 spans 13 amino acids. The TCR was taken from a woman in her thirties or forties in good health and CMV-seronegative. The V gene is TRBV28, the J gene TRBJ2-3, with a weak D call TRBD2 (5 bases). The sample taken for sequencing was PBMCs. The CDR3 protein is CASSLGGVDTQYF. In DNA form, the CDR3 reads TGTGCCAGCAGTTTAGGAGGTGTAGATACGCAGTATTTT. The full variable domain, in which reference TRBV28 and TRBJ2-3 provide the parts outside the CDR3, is DVKVTQSSRYLVKRTGEKVFLECVQDMDHENMFWYRQDPGLGLRLIYFSYDVKMKEKGDIPEGYSVSREKKERFSLILESASTNQTSMYLCASSLGGVDTQYFGPGTRLTVL.